This entry describes one T cell receptor (beta chain). The sample originates from a study of PD-L1 blockade in urothelial cancer. In the study overall: Anywhere from 0 to 3 prior chemotherapy regimens had been received by patients.

The data were produced by immunoSEQ multiplex PCR, yet TCRdb's version contains in-frame clones alone and is incomplete. Counted here are 70,000 or so clones, 80% to 90% occurring once; the ten biggest clones make up roughly 4.5%. Germline CDR1 MDHEN, CDR2 SYDVKM. This CDR3 is built from 15 residues. Unmatched junction bases numbered 10, after V lost 6 bases and J lost 8 bases. The receptor comes from a man in his 70s with urothelial cancer. The chain recombines TRBV28 with TRBJ2-1; 10 nucleotides match TRBD2. Sequenced here: PBMCs, sampled around atezolizumab (anti-PD-L1) treatment. The CDR3 here is CASRSSGRGVDEQFF. CDR3 sequence (DNA): TGTGCCAGCAGGTCTAGCGGGAGAGGAGTGGATGAGCAGTTCTTC.